The 20 T cell receptor beta chains listed next were all sequenced from one sample in a study of T cell responses to AZD1222 COVID-19 vaccine. Assay used: immunoSEQ multiplex PCR; TCRdb lists only in-frame clones, some missing. The sample includes roughly 130,000 clones, roughly 91% of them seen just once. Sequenced material: peripheral blood, taken on day 0 of AZD1222 vaccination. These receptors all stem from an adult in good health.

The CDR3 coding sequence is TGTGCCAGCAGCAAAGAGGTTTCGGGGGGACGGAGCTCTAGCACAGATACGCAGTATTTT. It encodes CASSKEVSGGRSSSTDTQYF. The chain joins TRBV21-1 to TRBJ2-3; TRBD2, the table's D call, lacks a check against the DNA. TRBV21-1 is assigned pseudogene status. CDR3 length: 20 residues.

For the CDR3, the DNA is TGTGCCAGCAGCTTATTGCTAGCGGGAGGGGTAAGCACAGATACGCAGTATTTT. It encodes CASSLLLAGGVSTDTQYF. This chain connects TRBV7-8 to TRBJ2-3; 12 bases align to TRBD2. Germline V gives CDR1 SGHVS, CDR2 FQNEAQ. J lost 0 bases, V lost 2 bases, and 6 bases had no gene match. CDR3 length equals 18 residues.

The chain joins TRBV6-4 to TRBJ2-5; TRBD1 is a possible D gene (5 bases). CDR3 length equals 13 residues. V was clipped by 6 bases and J by 2 bases, with 10 bases between them. Germline values: CDR1 MRHNA, CDR2 SNTAGT. The chain's CDR3 is CASSQTVQETQYF. The CDR3 nucleotides read TGTGCCAGCAGCCAGACAGTGCAAGAGACCCAGTACTTC.

V is TRBV2 and J is TRBJ2-2; D is perhaps TRBD2 (5 bases). V gave up 6 bases and J gave up 8 bases, with 19 bases separating them. The germline V gene encodes CDR1 SNHLY and CDR2 FYNNEI. The CDR3 covers 15 residues. Here the CDR3 DNA reads TGTGCCAGCAGGAAGACACTAGAGAGGCGGGGGGAGCTGTTTTTT. This encodes CASRKTLERRGELFF.

CDR3 amino acids: CASRLRQGVNYEQYF. The CDR3, as DNA: TGCGCCAGCCGATTAAGACAGGGAGTAAACTACGAGCAGTACTTC. The chain carries TRBV5-1 and TRBJ2-7; TRBD1 aligns across 7 bases. The length of the CDR3 is 15 residues. Germline-derived CDR1 and CDR2 are SGHRS and YFSETQ. J gave up 3 bases and V 7 bases, and 13 bases lay outside the gene matches.

The rearrangement joins TRBV15 to TRBJ1-1; D remains unclear. Germline values: CDR1 LNHNV, CDR2 YYDKDF (reference sequence). The CDR3 runs 17 residues. V was trimmed by 3 bases and J by 1 base, leaving 18 bases between them. The DNA of the CDR3 is TGTGCCACCAGCAGCGCCCCCGAAAGATTTAAGAACACTGAAGCTTTCTTT. Translation gives CATSSAPERFKNTEAFF.

J is TRBJ1-5 and V is TRBV7-6; 9 bases align to TRBD1. With V trimmed by 5 bases and J by 4 bases, 6 bases remained unmatched. In germline, CDR1 is SGHVS, CDR2 FNYEAQ. This CDR3 region has 15 residues. CDR3 in DNA: TGTGCCAGCAGCCCATCCGGGACAGGGAATCAGCCCCAGCATTTT. Encoded protein: CASSPSGTGNQPQHF.

This chain uses TRBV5-4 with TRBJ1-4; the match to TRBD1 covers 11 bases. The trim removed 4 bases at V and 6 bases at J, leaving 2 bases unmatched. Germline V lookup: CDR1 SGHNT, CDR2 YYREEE (reference sequence). This CDR3 spans 14 amino acids. The CDR3 bases are TGTGCCAGCAGCAGGACAGGGGGCGATGAAAAACTGTTTTTT. Its protein product is CASSRTGGDEKLFF.

This chain joins TRBV10-3 and TRBJ1-3; D is perhaps TRBD1 (6 bases). From germline, CDR1 is ENHRY and CDR2 SYGVKD. The length of the CDR3 is 13 residues. Between the trimmed V and J ends, which lost 8 bases and 2 bases, there was a span of 10 bases. In nucleotides, the CDR3 is TGTGCCATCGGTCAGGGGACTGGAAACACCATATATTTT. Protein product: CAIGQGTGNTIYF.

The count of this clone is one. The chain carries TRBV19 and TRBJ2-7, with 8 nucleotides matching TRBD1. Germline lookup yields CDR1 LNHDA and CDR2 SQIVND (reference sequence). The CDR3 covers 16 residues. J was trimmed by 7 bases and V by 0 bases; bases with no gene match: 11. Here the CDR3 DNA reads TGTGCCAGTAGTATAGACATCCGGACAGGGCTGAGGGAGCAGTACTTC. Translating it yields CASSIDIRTGLREQYF.

The V and J genes are TRBV5-1 and TRBJ2-1; 7 bases map to TRBD2. Germline-derived CDR1 and CDR2 are SGHRS and YFSETQ. With V trimmed by 4 bases and J by 5 bases, 9 bases remained unmatched. This CDR3 is 15 amino acids long. The CDR3, as DNA: TGCGCCAGCAGCCCCGGCGGGAGCGGGGACAATGAGCAGTTCTTC. This codes for CASSPGGSGDNEQFF.

The chain couples TRBV29-1 to TRBJ2-7; 7 nucleotides agree with TRBD2. CDR1 and CDR2 from the germline V gene are SQVTM and ANQGSEA. The length of the CDR3 is 15 residues. J was trimmed by 5 bases and V by 3 bases; bases with no gene match: 13. CDR3: CSVDSGASGRDEQYF. CDR3 in DNA: TGCAGCGTTGACAGTGGGGCTAGCGGAAGGGACGAGCAGTACTTC.

The chain uses TRBV5-6 and TRBJ1-2; D remains unclear. V was pared by 1 base and J by 3 bases, with 7 bases between. Germline lookup yields CDR1 SGHDT and CDR2 YYEEEE. The CDR3 extends over 13 amino acids. The CDR3 loop is CASSLREHYGYTF. CDR3 nucleotides: TGTGCCAGCAGCTTGAGGGAGCACTATGGCTACACCTTC.

This clone was recorded only once. This chain joins TRBV5-6 and TRBJ2-7, with D maybe TRBD1 (5 bases). This CDR3 is built from 13 residues. The V and J ends lost 5 bases and 5 bases respectively, with 14 bases between them. In germline, CDR1 is SGHDT, CDR2 YYEEEE. CDR3 in amino acids: CASSRTLGDEQYF. For the CDR3, the DNA is TGTGCCAGCAGTAGGACCCTAGGGGACGAGCAGTACTTC.

V gene TRBV27 combines with J gene TRBJ2-7, with TRBD1 identical over 7 bases. The V gene's germline CDR1 is MNHEY and CDR2 SMNVEV (reference sequence). This CDR3 region has 16 residues. V lost 1 base and J lost 1; bases outside the gene matches: 7. The CDR3 nucleotides read TGTGCCAGCAGTTTATTAAGGGGACAGCGGTCCTACGAGCAGTACTTC. This encodes CASSLLRGQRSYEQYF.

This chain's CDR3 is CAISALQRDYEQYF. CDR3 in DNA: TGTGCCATCAGTGCACTACAGAGAGATTACGAGCAGTACTTC. The chain couples TRBV10-3 to TRBJ2-7; D call uncertain. The CDR3 covers 14 residues. The V end lost 4 bases, the J end lost 4 bases, and 14 bases lay between the germline ends. Per germline, CDR1 ENHRY and CDR2 SYGVKD.

The V and J genes are TRBV11-3 and TRBJ2-2; D is ambiguous. CDR3 length equals 14 residues. V was shortened by 3 bases and J by 0 bases, with 5 bases between the two germline ends. The germline CDR1 and CDR2 sequences are SGHNT and YENEEA. CDR3: CASSLTSNTGELFF. DNA of the CDR3: TGTGCCAGCAGCTTGACCTCGAACACCGGGGAGCTGTTTTTT.

The gene calls are TRBV18 and TRBJ2-7; TRBD1 is a possible D gene (5 bases). The CDR3 loop spans 13 amino acids. Between the trimmed V and J ends, which lost 3 bases and 0 bases, there was a span of 6 bases. Germline lookup yields CDR1 KGHSH and CDR2 LQKENI. The CDR3 region has the DNA TGTGCCAGCTCACCTGACAGCTCCTACGAGCAGTACTTC. Encoded protein: CASSPDSSYEQYF.

V and J are TRBV2 and TRBJ2-7; D unclear. The CDR3 is 13 amino acids. Trimming stripped 2 bases from V and 3 bases from J, with 8 bases between. CDR1 and CDR2 (germline): SNHLY, FYNNEI. CDR3 loop: CASSESTHYEQYF. CDR3 coding DNA: TGTGCCAGCAGTGAAAGCACCCACTACGAGCAGTACTTC.

The chain links TRBV5-5 to TRBJ1-1; D is unresolved. CDR1 is SGHKS, CDR2 YYEKEE, per germline (reference sequence). The V gene lost 1 base and the J gene lost 2 bases, with 9 bases spanning the gap. This CDR3 is 14 amino acids long. The DNA for the CDR3 is TGTGCCAGCAGCTTGCTTGTGTCCAACACTGAAGCTTTCTTT. Amino acids: CASSLLVSNTEAFF.